This TCR beta chain comes out of a study of T cell changes during pregnancy in multiple sclerosis. The method was immunoSEQ multiplex PCR; TCRdb's version includes in-frame clones alone and lacks a portion of them. The repertoire holds around 60,000 clones, with about 90% as singletons. The TCR was taken from a female donor in good health, enrolled as a control in a pregnancy study. The specimen was CD4+ T cells from peripheral blood mononuclear cells, collected after pregnancy.

CDR3 sequence: CAWRWHLNYGYTF. CDR3 DNA: TGTGCCTGGAGGTGGCACCTTAACTATGGCTACACCTTC. The chain joins TRBV30 to TRBJ1-2, with D unresolved. There are 13 residues in the CDR3. The germline gives CDR1 GTSNPN, CDR2 SVGIG (reference sequence). Trimming removed 3 bases at V and 1 base at J, with 9 bases between.